This is a list of T cell receptor beta chains from one sample in a study of cytomegalovirus exposure and HLA in healthy donors. Clones were read by immunoSEQ multiplex PCR, and TCRdb kept only the in-frame ones, dropping some. The sample has some 120,000 clones; 74% are singletons. Sequences were obtained from PBMCs. All receptors come from a woman aged 45-65 years in good health and CMV-seropositive. Both conserved end residues are part of each CDR3. The D gene is left open where the match is weak. Not all rows give a size; the values are once, few, many and, for expanded clones, a class.

TGCAGCGTATTCGTTGAAAAACTGTTTTTT	CSVFVEKLFF	TRBV29-1	once	10	-	TRBJ1-4
TGTGCCAGCAGAGACAGGGTGTTCTCCTATAATTCACCCCTCCACTTT	CASRDRVFSYNSPLHF	TRBV2	-	16	TRBD1	TRBJ1-6
TGTGCCTGGAGCCGCAGGGAAACCGGGGAGCTGTTTTTT	CAWSRRETGELFF	TRBV30	-	13	-	TRBJ2-2
TGTGCCAGCAGGGGGCACGACAGGCGGATGTTCTATGGCTACACCTTC	CASRGHDRRMFYGYTF	TRBV2	-	16	-	TRBJ1-2
TGTGCCAGCAGTTCGGGACTAGCGGGGGGCAACCTCCAAGAGACCCAGTACTTC	CASSSGLAGGNLQETQYF	TRBV5-4	-	18	TRBD2	TRBJ2-5
TGCGCCAGCAGCTCCTCTAGCGGGGGTAGGGAGACCCAGTACTTC	CASSSSSGGRETQYF	TRBV5-1	once	15	TRBD2	TRBJ2-5
TGTGCCAGCAGAGCCCGGGACAGGGCGAACACTGAAGCTTTCTTT	CASRARDRANTEAFF	TRBV6-5	-	15	TRBD1	TRBJ1-1
TGCGCCAGCAGCTTGGACAGGGTTATCAATGAGCAGTTCTTC	CASSLDRVINEQFF	TRBV5-1	-	14	-	TRBJ2-1
TGTGCCACCAGCAGAGAAGGCGGCAGGAACACTGAAGCTTTCTTT	CATSREGGRNTEAFF	TRBV15	-	15	-	TRBJ1-1
TGCAGCGTTGGTCGGGATACGCAGTATTTT	CSVGRDTQYF	TRBV29-1	-	10	-	TRBJ2-3
TGTGCCAGCAGTTCCACAGGGACCACTGAAGCTTTCTTT	CASSSTGTTEAFF	TRBV5-6	-	13	-	TRBJ1-1
TGCGCCAGCAGCCCAGGGGGTCGGGAGACCCAGTACTTC	CASSPGGRETQYF	TRBV4-1	-	13	TRBD1	TRBJ2-5
TGTGCCAGCTTGTTGGACACAGGTGCAACTAATGAAAAACTGTTTTTT	CASLLDTGATNEKLFF	TRBV2	-	16	-	TRBJ1-4
TGTGCCTGGAGTGGCCCCGGGGGGGATACGCAGTATTTT	CAWSGPGGDTQYF	TRBV30	-	13	TRBD2	TRBJ2-3
TGCGCCAGCGGGGGGGTCTCAAGCACAGATACGCAGTATTTT	CASGGVSSTDTQYF	TRBV5-1	-	14	TRBD2	TRBJ2-3
TGCGCCAGCAGCTTTCCCGCAGGGGGCAAAGAGACCCAGTACTTC	CASSFPAGGKETQYF	TRBV5-4	few	15	TRBD1	TRBJ2-5
TGTGCCAGCAGTAACAGGGGCGAGTATGGCTACCCCTTC	CASSNRGEYGYPF	TRBV2	-	13	TRBD1	TRBJ1-2
TGTGCCAGCAGCTCAGCGGGCACTCGCATTCAGTACTTC	CASSSAGTRIQYF	TRBV7-9	-	13	-	TRBJ2-4
TGCGCCAGCAGTGAGGGAAGCCAAGAGACCCAGTACTTC	CASSEGSQETQYF	TRBV5-1	-	13	-	TRBJ2-5
TGTGCCAGCAGCTTAGTAGTGAACACTGAAGCTTTCTTT	CASSLVVNTEAFF	TRBV7-8	-	13	-	TRBJ1-1
TGCGCCAGCAGCCAGACAGGGCGGGAGACCCAGTACTTC	CASSQTGRETQYF	TRBV10-2	-	13	TRBD1	TRBJ2-5
TGTGCCAGTACCTCAGGGGTTCCTGCTGAAGCTTTCTTT	CASTSGVPAEAFF	TRBV19	many	13	-	TRBJ1-1
TGCAGCGTGAGACCACAGGGGAATTCACCCCTCCACTTT	CSVRPQGNSPLHF	TRBV29-1	once	13	TRBD1	TRBJ1-6
TGTGCCAGCAAAGGGAGGGAGTTGGGACTCCTTTATGGCTACACCTTC	CASKGRELGLLYGYTF	TRBV2	-	16	-	TRBJ1-2
TGTGCCAGCAATACAGGGGGTTTCGGGGAGCTGTTTTTT	CASNTGGFGELFF	TRBV9	-	13	TRBD1	TRBJ2-2
TGTGCCAGCAGTGAGGAGAGTGTGGAACCCCTCCACTTT	CASSEESVEPLHF	TRBV2	once	13	-	TRBJ1-6
TGTGCCAGCAGCCCCAGGGGCCAAGAGACCCAGTACTTC	CASSPRGQETQYF	TRBV13	-	13	-	TRBJ2-5
TGCGCCAGCAGCCACCAACCGGGACAGGGTGACGTGAACACTGAAGCTTTCTTT	CASSHQPGQGDVNTEAFF	TRBV4-1	-	18	TRBD1	TRBJ1-1
TGCGCCAGCAGTCCGGGGGATGAGACCAATGAGCAGTTCTTC	CASSPGDETNEQFF	TRBV23-1	once	14	-	TRBJ2-1
TGTGCCAGCAGCCGGGACAGGGAGTACGAGCAGTACTTC	CASSRDREYEQYF	TRBV6-5	-	13	TRBD1	TRBJ2-7
TGTGCCAGCAGTGACAGCGGGACTAACTATGGCTACACCTTC	CASSDSGTNYGYTF	TRBV25-1	-	14	-	TRBJ1-2
TGTGCCAGCAGCTTGGGGGGGGATGAGCAGTTCTTC	CASSLGGDEQFF	TRBV5-4	few	12	-	TRBJ2-1
TGCGCCAGCAGCCAGGAGGGCGATCAGCCCCAGCATTTT	CASSQEGDQPQHF	TRBV5-1	-	13	-	TRBJ1-5
TGTGCCAGCAGCGCAACCGGGACTAGCACAGATACGCAGTATTTT	CASSATGTSTDTQYF	TRBV5-4	few	15	-	TRBJ2-3
TGTGCCATCAGTGAGTCCACTGGGGGGAATTACTATGGCTACACCTTC	CAISESTGGNYYGYTF	TRBV10-3	few	16	-	TRBJ1-2
TGTGCCAGCAGTCGGGGGGACCCCTCCTACAATGAGCAGTTCTTC	CASSRGDPSYNEQFF	TRBV7-8	-	15	TRBD2	TRBJ2-1
TGTGCCAGCAGTTACCTGACAGGCCGCTTTTCGTATGGCTACACCTTC	CASSYLTGRFSYGYTF	TRBV6-5	-	16	-	TRBJ1-2
TGTGCCAGCAGCTTATCAGGACAGGGGGCTCGGGGCTACACCTTC	CASSLSGQGARGYTF	TRBV7-2	few	15	TRBD1	TRBJ1-2
TGTGCCAGCAGCTTAGGCCAGGGGAGCCACGAGCAGTACTTC	CASSLGQGSHEQYF	TRBV11-3	-	14	-	TRBJ2-7
TGTGCCAGCAGTGAAATAGCGGGACAGGGATCCTACGAGCAGTACTTC	CASSEIAGQGSYEQYF	TRBV2	-	16	-	TRBJ2-7
TGTGCCAGCAGCGAGAAACAGCTGGGACACACAGATACGCAGTATTTT	CASSEKQLGHTDTQYF	TRBV14	-	16	-	TRBJ2-3
TGTGCCAGCAGCCAAGCGGGGGAACGCACCGGGGAGCTGTTTTTT	CASSQAGERTGELFF	TRBV6-6	few	15	TRBD2	TRBJ2-2